This T cell receptor beta chain was profiled in a study of control samples from healthy donors and cancer patients. The CDR3 has 13 amino acids. Trimming stripped 4 bases from V and 4 bases from J, with 10 bases between. CDR1 and CDR2 from the germline V gene are SGHDN and FVKESK. Assay: immunoSEQ multiplex PCR; the TCRdb copy retains only in-frame clones and omits some. The table includes about 120,000 clones, around 89% detected once. The material sequenced was PBMCs. This clonotype was obtained from a woman aged 50 to 65 with colorectal cancer. J is TRBJ1-2 and V is TRBV14; the D is unclear. The CDR3 reads CASSPLQSYGYTF. For the CDR3, the DNA is TGTGCCAGCAGCCCCTTACAGAGCTATGGCTACACCTTC. Based on the CDR3 plus reference TRBV14 and TRBJ1-2, the full variable domain is EAGVTQFPSHSVIEKGQTVTLRCDPISGHDNLYWYRRVMGKEIKFLLHFVKESKQDESGMPNNRFLAERTGGTYSTLKVQPAELEDSGVYFCASSPLQSYGYTFGSGTRLTVV.